Sequencing of this TCR beta chain was carried out in a study of shared clonotypes between healthy human individuals. Findings of the study overall: An expected dependence of interdonor clonotype sharing on sequencing depth was noted. Only blood was sampled, and tissue TCR repertoires likely differ from blood ones.

Of note for this clone: The target antigen is unknown.

Source study methods: ImmunoSEQ output held junction-only sequences without quality scores, so filtering differed. The method was immunoSEQ multiplex PCR; TCRdb's version includes in-frame clones alone and lacks a portion of them. V and J calls plus clone size are reproduced from that table; the DNA served to infer D and trimming. This table has roughly 700,000 clones, approximately 79% appearing once. Germline CDR1 is MNHEY and CDR2 is SVGAGI. There are 16 residues in the CDR3. The junction had 9 bases not matched to a gene; V was cut back by 1 base and J by 4 bases. The rearrangement links TRBV6-5 to TRBJ1-2, with TRBD1 matching 7 bases. The source is a woman aged 25-40 years in good health. The sample comprised memory CD4+ T cells sorted from blood. The subset is: CD45RA-negative fraction. The CDR3 DNA reads TGTGCCAGCAGTTACTTCACCGGGACAGACTCCTATGGCTACACCTTC. This codes for CASSYFTGTDSYGYTF.